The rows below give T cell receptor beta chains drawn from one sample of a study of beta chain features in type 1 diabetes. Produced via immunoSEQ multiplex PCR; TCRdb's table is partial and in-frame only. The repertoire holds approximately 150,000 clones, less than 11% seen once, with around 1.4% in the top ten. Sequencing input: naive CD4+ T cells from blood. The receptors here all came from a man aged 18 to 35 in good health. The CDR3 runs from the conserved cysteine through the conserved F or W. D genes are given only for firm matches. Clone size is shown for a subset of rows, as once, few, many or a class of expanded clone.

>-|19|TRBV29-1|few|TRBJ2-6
CSVRDTTGDPDSGANVLTF
TGCAGCGTTAGGGACACGACAGGCGACCCTGATTCTGGGGCCAACGTCCTGACTTTC
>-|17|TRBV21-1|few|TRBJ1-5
CASSKTGPGCTNQPQHF
TGTGCCAGCAGCAAAACTGGGCCAGGGTGTACCAATCAGCCCCAGCATTTT
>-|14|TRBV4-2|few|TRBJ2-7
CASSQGGTYYEQYF
TGTGCCAGCAGCCAAGGGGGGACTTACTACGAGCAGTACTTC
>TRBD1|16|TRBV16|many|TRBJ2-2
CASIPLRQGRTGELFF
TGTGCCAGCATCCCTCTCCGACAGGGCCGAACCGGGGAGCTGTTTTTT
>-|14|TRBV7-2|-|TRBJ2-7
CASSLAMGVYEQYF
TGTGCCAGCAGCTTAGCGATGGGAGTCTACGAGCAGTACTTC
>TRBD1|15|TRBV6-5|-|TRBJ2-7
CASSYSRQGAYEQYF
TGTGCCAGCAGTTACTCACGACAGGGGGCCTACGAGCAGTACTTC
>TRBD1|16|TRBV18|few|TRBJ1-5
CASSPRQGGRDQPQHF
TGTGCCAGCTCACCACGACAGGGCGGTCGGGATCAGCCCCAGCATTTT
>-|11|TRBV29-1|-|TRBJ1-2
CSVARNYGYTF
TGCAGCGTTGCCAGAAACTATGGCTACACCTTC
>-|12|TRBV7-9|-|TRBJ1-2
CASPTTPSGYTF
TGTGCCAGCCCTACTACACCATCCGGCTACACCTTC
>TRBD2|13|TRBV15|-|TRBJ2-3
CATILAGGDTQYF
TGTGCCACCATCCTAGCGGGAGGAGATACGCAGTATTTT
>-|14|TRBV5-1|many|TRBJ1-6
CASRDTGRNSPLHF
TGCGCCAGCCGAGATACAGGACGGAATTCACCCCTCCACTTT
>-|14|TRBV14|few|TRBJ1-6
CASSQQGSGSPLHF
TGTGCCAGCAGCCAACAGGGGTCGGGTTCACCCCTCCACTTT
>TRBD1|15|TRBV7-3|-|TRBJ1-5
CASSPSGGSNQPQHF
TGTGCCAGCAGCCCGTCAGGGGGGTCCAATCAGCCCCAGCATTTT
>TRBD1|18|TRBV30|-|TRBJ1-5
CAWSSGQGDYYSNQPQHF
TGTGCCTGGAGTTCGGGACAGGGAGACTATTATAGCAATCAGCCCCAGCATTTT
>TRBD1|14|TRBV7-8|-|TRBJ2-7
CASSPTGQTYEQYF
TGTGCCAGCAGCCCGACGGGACAGACCTACGAGCAGTACTTC
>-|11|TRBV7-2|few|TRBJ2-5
CASSFSETQYF
TGTGCCAGCAGCTTTTCGGAGACCCAGTACTTC
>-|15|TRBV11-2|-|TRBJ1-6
CASSLEDTTNSPLHF
TGTGCCAGCAGCTTAGAAGACACGACTAATTCACCCCTCCACTTT